The clone carrying this T cell receptor (beta chain) showed up just once. Assay used: immunoSEQ multiplex PCR; TCRdb lists only in-frame clones, some missing. The profile shows 26,000 or so clones, roughly 80% of them singletons. The data were taken from a study of OX40 agonist ivuxolimab in advanced cancers. Study summary: Patients were dosed with the agonistic anti-OX40 (CD134) antibody ivuxolimab.

CDR3 length: 17 residues. CDR1 is LGHNA and CDR2 is YSLEER in the germline V gene. V was trimmed by 1 base and J by 5 bases, leaving 21 bases between them. Blood samples were obtained at baseline, cycle 4 day 1, and cycle 7 day 1. This sequence originates from an adult with an advanced solid tumor such as melanoma, head and neck, liver or kidney cancer. The chain employs TRBV4-3 and TRBJ2-7; D call uncertain. Sequenced here: CD4+ or CD8+ T cells sorted from blood, sampled in a trial of the OX40 agonist ivuxolimab. CDR3 coding DNA: TGCGCCAGCAGCCAAGGGACCCGGACGGGTCCTTGGGACGAGCAGTACTTC. Its translation is CASSQGTRTGPWDEQYF.